These 21 T cell receptor beta chains share one sample of origin, sequenced in a study of T cell repertoires in cytomegalovirus infection. In TCRdb, the reads were re-called with MiXCR into one record per CDR3 protein. There are 90,000 to 110,000 distinct CDR3 sequences in the sample; approximately 28% occur only once, and 81% lies in the top ten. No antigen has been identified for these receptors. The starting material was CD8+ T cells from cultured PBMCs, obtained from culture after CMV antigen stimulation. The receptors derive from a human donor in good health (CMV status not recorded). Some clones in this sample may be carry-over from other donors' samples.

This chain connects TRBV6-5 to TRBJ2-4; D not resolved. V lost 4 bases to trimming and J lost 7 bases, with 17 bases between them. CDR1 is MNHEY and CDR2 is SVGAGI in the germline V gene. The CDR3 covers 15 residues. The CDR3 sequence: CASSLSGDSINIQYF. The CDR3 DNA follows: TGTGCCAGCAGTTTATCCGGCGACTCAATCAACATTCAGTACTTC.

This chain joins TRBV2 and TRBJ1-2; TRBD1 matches 8 bases. CDR1 is SNHLY, CDR2 FYNNEI, per germline. The J segment lost 2 bases and the V segment lost 5 bases, leaving 10 bases of the junction unmatched. The length of the CDR3 is 16 residues. CDR3 in amino acids: CASSSDGTGDNYGYTF. In DNA form, the CDR3 reads TGTGCCAGCAGTTCGGATGGGACAGGAGACAACTATGGCTACACCTTC.

The chain recombines TRBV10-2 with TRBJ2-3; 16 nucleotides line up with TRBD2. Trimming removed 8 bases from V and 5 bases from J; junction bases left unmatched: 7. The germline CDR1 and CDR2 sequences are WSHSY and SAAADI. The CDR3 extends over 16 amino acids. DNA for the CDR3: TGCGCCAGCGGGGGGACTAGCGGGGGGGCCAAAGATACGCAGTATTTT. The encoded protein is CASGGTSGGAKDTQYF.

A few counts support this clonotype. The chain joins TRBV4-1 to TRBJ2-2; TRBD1 might be the D (6 bases). From germline, CDR1 is MGHRA and CDR2 YSYEKL. Trimming shortened V by 8 bases and J by 3 bases, and 13 bases separated the two germline ends. The CDR3 covers 14 residues. As DNA, the CDR3 is TGCGCCAGCCGCCCACAGGGTGACACCGGGGAGCTGTTTTTT. Translating gives CASRPQGDTGELFF.

V and J are TRBV20-1 and TRBJ2-1; 7 bases are a match to TRBD2. With 6 bases clipped from V and 8 bases from J, the junction kept 16 bases outside the gene matches. The germline V gene encodes CDR1 DFQATT and CDR2 SNEGSKA (reference sequence). This CDR3 spans 15 amino acids. This CDR3 reads CSAPSASGILDEQFF. For the CDR3, the DNA is TGCAGTGCCCCCTCGGCTAGCGGAATTTTAGATGAGCAGTTCTTC.

This clonotype was observed a few times. V and J are TRBV7-8 and TRBJ2-3, with D tentatively TRBD2 (6 bases). The length of the CDR3 is 15 residues. Deletions cut 5 bases from V and 0 bases from J, with 12 bases between. Germline values: CDR1 SGHVS, CDR2 FQNEAQ. CDR3 protein: CASSRWGDSTDTQYF. For the CDR3, the DNA is TGTGCCAGCAGCCGTTGGGGGGACAGCACAGATACGCAGTATTTT.

The rearrangement uses TRBV24-1 and TRBJ1-5; maybe TRBD1 (6 bases). In germline, CDR1 is KGHDR, CDR2 SFDVKD. The CDR3 loop spans 17 amino acids. V was clipped by 3 bases and J by 3 bases, with 17 bases between them. The CDR3 DNA reads TGTGCCACCAGTGATCTTCACTTCACAGGGATCAATCAGCCCCAGCATTTT. This translates into CATSDLHFTGINQPQHF.

This clonotype was detected a few times. This chain uses TRBV7-9 with TRBJ1-4; D is uncertain. This CDR3 has 15 amino acids. The germline gives CDR1 SEHNR, CDR2 FQNEAQ (reference sequence). V was cut by 5 bases and J by 1 base, with 11 bases left in between. CDR3 DNA sequence: TGTGCCAGCAGCCCTACGTATGAAACTAATGAAAAACTGTTTTTT. Protein product: CASSPTYETNEKLFF.

This chain joins TRBV5-8 and TRBJ2-1, with D perhaps being TRBD1 or TRBD2 (5 bases each). V was pared by 7 bases and J by 4 bases, with 18 bases between. CDR3 size: 15 residues. The germline V gene encodes CDR1 SGHTS and CDR2 YDEGEE. The CDR3, as DNA: TGTGCCAGCCCCGTGGGGGTCCCTAATTACAATGAGCAGTTCTTC. This encodes CASPVGVPNYNEQFF.

V and J are TRBV10-3 and TRBJ2-6, with a tentative D call TRBD1 (6 bases). The CDR3 consists of 18 residues. Germline V CDR1 and CDR2: ENHRY, SYGVKD. V lost 7 bases and J 0 bases, leaving 19 bases between the germline ends. Written as DNA, the CDR3 is TGTGCCATCAAGGGGGTCGAGGGTCGGGACTCTGGGGCCAACGTCCTGACTTTC. Translating gives CAIKGVEGRDSGANVLTF.

This chain uses TRBV5-4 with TRBJ2-1; D unclear. Germline lookup yields CDR1 SGHNT and CDR2 YYREEE (reference sequence). The CDR3 is 15 amino acids. V shed 4 bases and J shed 0 bases, with 11 bases lying between them. Here the CDR3 DNA reads TGTGCCAGCAGCCCCGGTAGGAGCTCCTACAATGAGCAGTTCTTC. Its translation is CASSPGRSSYNEQFF.

This clonotype turned up a few times. The chain carries TRBV28 and TRBJ2-5; D is ambiguous. CDR3 size: 15 residues. Germline-derived CDR1 and CDR2 are MDHEN and SYDVKM. The ends were cut back, 5 bases at V and 3 bases at J, with 16 bases in the middle. The DNA for the CDR3 is TGTGCCAGCAGTCCCGCGCGGAAAACTAAAGAGACCCAGTACTTC. This encodes CASSPARKTKETQYF.

The chain carries TRBV20-1 and TRBJ2-1; D is unresolved. There are 13 residues in the CDR3. V shed 6 bases and J shed 3 bases, with 12 bases lying between them. The germline CDR1 and CDR2 sequences are DFQATT and SNEGSKA (reference sequence). The CDR3: CSAQLGGYNEQFF. The CDR3 DNA follows: TGCAGTGCGCAATTAGGTGGCTACAATGAGCAGTTCTTC.

This clonotype occurred once. J is TRBJ1-1 and V is TRBV2; tentatively, D is TRBD1 (5 bases). This CDR3 has 15 residues. Germline V CDR1 and CDR2: SNHLY, FYNNEI. Trimming pared 7 bases from V and 6 bases from J, leaving 21 bases between. In DNA, the CDR3 is TGTGCCAGCACGACCCCGGGGGGGGAAAGGTCTGAAGCTTTCTTT. It encodes CASTTPGGERSEAFF.

This clonotype turned up a few times. The V and J genes are TRBV6-8 and TRBJ2-2; 8 nucleotides match TRBD1. With 1 base clipped from V and 4 bases from J, the junction kept 8 bases outside the gene matches. The CDR3 is 17 amino acids. The germline CDR1 and CDR2 sequences are MNHGY and SAAAGT. The CDR3 region has the DNA TGTGCCAGCAGTTACTGGCAGGGGGCGATAGGCACCGGGGAGCTGTTTTTT. Protein sequence: CASSYWQGAIGTGELFF.

The chain employs TRBV5-8 and TRBJ2-5; perhaps TRBD2 as D (6 bases). The CDR3 consists of 14 residues. Germline loops: CDR1 SGHTS, CDR2 YDEGEE. Trimming pared 0 bases from V and 5 bases from J, leaving 11 bases between. The CDR3 nucleotides are TGTGCCAGCAGCTTGGGCCGGGAGTGGGAGACCCAGTACTTC. Its protein is CASSLGREWETQYF.

V usage is TRBV6-6 and J usage is TRBJ2-6; D ambiguous. Per the germline V gene, CDR1 is MNHNY and CDR2 is SVGAGI (reference sequence). V shed 5 bases and J shed 0 bases, with 11 bases lying between them. This CDR3 is built from 16 residues. The CDR3 loop reads CASSTRQVSGANVLTF. For the CDR3, the DNA is TGTGCCAGCAGTACTCGACAAGTCTCTGGGGCCAACGTCCTGACTTTC.

This clonotype was counted at least ten times. This sequence joins TRBV6-1 and TRBJ2-3; 9 nucleotides agree with TRBD2. The CDR3 has 16 residues. Germline V CDR1 and CDR2: MNHNS, SASEGT. After removal of 2 bases from V and 3 bases from J, the junction contained 6 bases not matched to a gene. DNA for the CDR3: TGTGCCAGCAGTGAATACGTAGCGGGGGTTACAGATACGCAGTATTTT. Encoded protein: CASSEYVAGVTDTQYF.

The rearrangement links TRBV7-9 to TRBJ1-4; no clear D gene. The CDR3 runs to 14 residues. V lost 4 bases, J lost 2 bases, and 8 bases lay in between. The germline V gene encodes CDR1 SEHNR and CDR2 FQNEAQ (reference sequence). CDR3 nucleotides: TGTGCCAGCAGCTCCAGCCGTACTAATGAAAAACTGTTTTTT. It codes for CASSSSRTNEKLFF.

As regards this clonotype: With a much larger clone just one base away, this may be a read error. The genes are TRBV12-3 or TRBV12-4 and TRBJ1-1; no firm D call. This CDR3 region has 13 residues. Trimming removed 2 bases at V and 1 base at J, with 5 bases between. This CDR3 reads CASSLSKNTEAFF. CDR3 in DNA: TGTGCCAGCAGTTTATCGAAGAACACTGAAGCTTTCTTT.

In this sample, this clonotype turned up a few times. The V call is TRBV28, the J call TRBJ2-3; no clear D gene. The CDR3 is 12 amino acids. Germline loops: CDR1 MDHEN, CDR2 SYDVKM. V lost 2 bases, J lost 6 bases, and 6 bases lay in between. This CDR3 is CASSLPMDTQYF. In nucleotides, the CDR3 is TGTGCCAGCAGTTTACCCATGGATACGCAGTATTTT.